A selection of T cell receptor beta chains follows, all from one sample in a study of untreated major depressive disorder. The repertoire was sequenced with immunoSEQ multiplex PCR; TCRdb's copy has only in-frame clones and lacks some. The sample holds under 15,000 clones, 75% to 95% seen once. Sequencing input: CD4+ T cells from PBMCs. All receptors derive from a woman aged 25 to 39 with major depressive disorder. The CDR3 runs from the conserved cysteine through the conserved F or W. D genes are given only for firm matches. Part of the rows lack a size; the others show once, few, many or a class for expanded clones.

clone_size: .; d_call: .; v_call: TRBV10-2; j_call: TRBJ2-3; cdr3_nt: TGCGCCAGCAGTGCGGGCACAGATACGCAGTATTTT; cdr3_aa: CASSAGTDTQYF
clone_size: .; d_call: TRBD1; v_call: TRBV5-6; j_call: TRBJ2-2; cdr3_nt: TGTGCCAGCAGCTTGAGGGGACAGGGGGCCGCCGGGGAGCTGTTTTTT; cdr3_aa: CASSLRGQGAAGELFF
clone_size: .; d_call: .; v_call: TRBV5-1; j_call: TRBJ2-6; cdr3_nt: TGCGCCAGCAGCTCGGAATTTACTACACTTAGGGGGGCTGGGGCCAACGTCCTGACTTTC; cdr3_aa: CASSSEFTTLRGAGANVLTF
clone_size: .; d_call: .; v_call: TRBV27; j_call: TRBJ2-2; cdr3_nt: TGTGCCAGCAGTTTCCTCAGGGCCGGGGAGCTGTTTTTT; cdr3_aa: CASSFLRAGELFF
clone_size: .; d_call: .; v_call: TRBV6-1; j_call: TRBJ1-5; cdr3_nt: TGTGCCACCGAGGACGGTGCCAATCAGCCCCAGCATTTT; cdr3_aa: CATEDGANQPQHF
clone_size: .; d_call: TRBD1; v_call: TRBV6-6; j_call: TRBJ2-7; cdr3_nt: TGTGCCAGCAGTAGCCAGGACAGGGGAACCTACGAGCAGTACTTC; cdr3_aa: CASSSQDRGTYEQYF
clone_size: .; d_call: TRBD2; v_call: TRBV7-2; j_call: TRBJ2-1; cdr3_nt: TGTGCCAGCAGCTTATCTAGCGGGAGCTCCTACAATGAGCAGTTCTTC; cdr3_aa: CASSLSSGSSYNEQFF
clone_size: few; d_call: .; v_call: TRBV6-6; j_call: TRBJ1-5; cdr3_nt: TGTGCCAGCAGGGACCAGGGGAGCAATCAGCCCCAGCATTTT; cdr3_aa: CASRDQGSNQPQHF
clone_size: once; d_call: TRBD1; v_call: TRBV5-1; j_call: TRBJ1-1; cdr3_nt: TGCGCCAGCAGCTTGGGGGACAGCGGTCTTTCCTTCTTT; cdr3_aa: CASSLGDSGLSFF
clone_size: .; d_call: .; v_call: TRBV5-1; j_call: TRBJ2-5; cdr3_nt: TGCGCCAGCAGCTTGTGGGGGGAGACCCAGTACTTC; cdr3_aa: CASSLWGETQYF